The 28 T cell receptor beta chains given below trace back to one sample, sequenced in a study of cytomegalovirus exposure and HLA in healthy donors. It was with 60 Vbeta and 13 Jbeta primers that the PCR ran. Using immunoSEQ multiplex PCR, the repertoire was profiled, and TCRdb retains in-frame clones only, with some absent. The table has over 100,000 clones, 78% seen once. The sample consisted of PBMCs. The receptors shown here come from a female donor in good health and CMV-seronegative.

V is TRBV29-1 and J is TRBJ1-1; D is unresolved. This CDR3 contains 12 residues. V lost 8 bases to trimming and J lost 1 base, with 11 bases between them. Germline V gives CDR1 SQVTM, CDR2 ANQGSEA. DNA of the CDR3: TGCAGCTCCAGGTTGGGGAACACTGAAGCTTTCTTT. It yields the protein CSSRLGNTEAFF.

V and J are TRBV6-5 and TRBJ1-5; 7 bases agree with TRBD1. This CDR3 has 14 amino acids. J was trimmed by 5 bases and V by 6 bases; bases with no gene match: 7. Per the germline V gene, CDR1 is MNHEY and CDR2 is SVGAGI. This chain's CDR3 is CASSRQGRDQPQHF. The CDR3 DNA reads TGTGCCAGCAGCAGACAGGGTCGGGATCAGCCCCAGCATTTT.

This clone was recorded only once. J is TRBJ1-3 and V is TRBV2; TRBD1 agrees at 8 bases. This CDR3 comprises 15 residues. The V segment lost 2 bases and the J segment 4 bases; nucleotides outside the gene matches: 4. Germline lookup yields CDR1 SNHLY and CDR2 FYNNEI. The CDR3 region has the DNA TGTGCCAGCAGTGAACAGGGGGCTCGAGGAAACACCATATATTTT. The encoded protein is CASSEQGARGNTIYF.

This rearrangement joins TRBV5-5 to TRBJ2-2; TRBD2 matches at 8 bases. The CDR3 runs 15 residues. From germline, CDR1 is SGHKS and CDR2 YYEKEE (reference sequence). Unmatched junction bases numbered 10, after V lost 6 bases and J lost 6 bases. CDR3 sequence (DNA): TGTGCCAGCACTCGTGGGACTAGTTTCGCCGGGGAGCTGTTTTTT. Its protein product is CASTRGTSFAGELFF.

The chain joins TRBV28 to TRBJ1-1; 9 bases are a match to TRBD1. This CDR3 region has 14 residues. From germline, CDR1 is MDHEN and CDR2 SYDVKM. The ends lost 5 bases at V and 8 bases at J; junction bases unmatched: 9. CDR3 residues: CASSPGGTGTEAFF. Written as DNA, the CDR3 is TGTGCCAGCAGTCCGGGCGGGACAGGGACCGAAGCTTTCTTT.

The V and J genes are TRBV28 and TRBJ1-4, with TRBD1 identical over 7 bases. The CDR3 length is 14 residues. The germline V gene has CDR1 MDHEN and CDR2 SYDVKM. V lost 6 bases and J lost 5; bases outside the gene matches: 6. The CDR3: CASRPGQRNEKLFF. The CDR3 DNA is TGTGCCAGCAGACCGGGACAGCGAAATGAAAAACTGTTTTTT.

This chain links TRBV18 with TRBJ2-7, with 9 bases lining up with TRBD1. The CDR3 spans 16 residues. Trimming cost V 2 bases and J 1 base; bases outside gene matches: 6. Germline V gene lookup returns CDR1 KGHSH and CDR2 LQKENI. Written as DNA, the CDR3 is TGTGCCAGCTCACCAATGGGACAGGGTGGTTCCTACGAGCAGTACTTC. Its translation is CASSPMGQGGSYEQYF.

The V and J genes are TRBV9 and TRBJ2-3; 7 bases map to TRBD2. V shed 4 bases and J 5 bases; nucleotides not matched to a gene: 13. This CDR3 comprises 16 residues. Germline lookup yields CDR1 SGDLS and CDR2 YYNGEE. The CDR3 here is CASSTFGRELQDTQYF. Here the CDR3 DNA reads TGTGCCAGCAGCACTTTTGGGCGGGAGCTTCAAGATACGCAGTATTTT.

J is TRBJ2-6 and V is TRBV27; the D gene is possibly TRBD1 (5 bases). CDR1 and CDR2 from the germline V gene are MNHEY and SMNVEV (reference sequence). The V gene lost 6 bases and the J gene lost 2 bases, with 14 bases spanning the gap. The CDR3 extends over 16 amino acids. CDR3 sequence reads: CASSEVLGPGANVLTF. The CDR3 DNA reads TGTGCCAGCAGCGAGGTACTGGGGCCTGGGGCCAACGTCCTGACTTTC.

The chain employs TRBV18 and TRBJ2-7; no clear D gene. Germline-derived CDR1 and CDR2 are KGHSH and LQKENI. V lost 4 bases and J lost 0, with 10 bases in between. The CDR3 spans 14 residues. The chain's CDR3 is CASSRNGLSYEQYF. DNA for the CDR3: TGTGCCAGCTCACGAAACGGTCTCTCCTACGAGCAGTACTTC.

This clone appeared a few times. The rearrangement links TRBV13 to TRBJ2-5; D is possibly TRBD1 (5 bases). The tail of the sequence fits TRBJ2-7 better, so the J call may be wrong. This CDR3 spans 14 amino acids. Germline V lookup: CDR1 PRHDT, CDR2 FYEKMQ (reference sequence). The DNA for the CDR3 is TGTGCCAGCAGCTTAGGCAGTCAGGGCTACGAGCAGTACTTC. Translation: CASSLGSQGYEQYF.

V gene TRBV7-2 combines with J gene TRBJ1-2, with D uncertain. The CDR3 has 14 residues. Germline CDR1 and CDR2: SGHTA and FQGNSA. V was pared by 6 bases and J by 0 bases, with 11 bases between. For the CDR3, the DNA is TGTGCCAGCAGACAATTTCTCTCTAACTATGGCTACACCTTC. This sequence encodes CASRQFLSNYGYTF.

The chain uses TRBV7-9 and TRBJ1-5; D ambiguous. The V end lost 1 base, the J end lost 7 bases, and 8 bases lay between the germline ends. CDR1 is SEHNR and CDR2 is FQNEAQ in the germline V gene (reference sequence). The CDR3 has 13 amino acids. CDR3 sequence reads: CASSLGPEQPQHF. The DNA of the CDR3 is TGTGCCAGCAGCTTAGGTCCCGAGCAGCCCCAGCATTTT.

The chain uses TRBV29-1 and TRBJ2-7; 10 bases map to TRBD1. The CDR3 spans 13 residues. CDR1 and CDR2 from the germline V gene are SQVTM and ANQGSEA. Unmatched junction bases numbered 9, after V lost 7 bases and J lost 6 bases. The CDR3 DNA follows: TGCAGCGCCGGGGACAGGGGATTACGCGAGCAGTACTTC. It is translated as CSAGDRGLREQYF.

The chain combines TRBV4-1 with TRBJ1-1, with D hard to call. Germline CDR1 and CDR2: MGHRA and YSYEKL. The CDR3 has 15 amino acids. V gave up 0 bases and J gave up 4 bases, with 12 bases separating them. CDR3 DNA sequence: TGCGCCAGCAGCCAAGAGAACAGAGCGGGCACTGAAGCTTTCTTT. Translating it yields CASSQENRAGTEAFF.

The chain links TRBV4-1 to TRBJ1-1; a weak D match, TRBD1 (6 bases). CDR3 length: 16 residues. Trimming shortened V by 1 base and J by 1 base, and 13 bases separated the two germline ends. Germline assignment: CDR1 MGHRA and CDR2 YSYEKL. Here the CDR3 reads CASSQATGLANTEAFF. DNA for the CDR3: TGCGCCAGCAGCCAAGCTACAGGGCTCGCGAACACTGAAGCTTTCTTT.

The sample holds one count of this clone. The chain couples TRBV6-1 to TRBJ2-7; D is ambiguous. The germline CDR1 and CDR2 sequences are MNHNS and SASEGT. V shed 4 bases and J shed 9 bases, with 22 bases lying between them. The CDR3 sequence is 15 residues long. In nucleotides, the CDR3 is TGTGCCAGCAGTGTAGGTGGCCTCCGCTCCACAGCGCAGTACTTC. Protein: CASSVGGLRSTAQYF.

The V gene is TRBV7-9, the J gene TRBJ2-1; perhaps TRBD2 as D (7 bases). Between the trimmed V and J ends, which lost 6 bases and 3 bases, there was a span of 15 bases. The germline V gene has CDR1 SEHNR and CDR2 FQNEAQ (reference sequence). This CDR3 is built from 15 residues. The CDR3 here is CASSRGGGIYNEQFF. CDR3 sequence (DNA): TGTGCCAGCAGTAGGGGGGGAGGAATCTACAATGAGCAGTTCTTC.

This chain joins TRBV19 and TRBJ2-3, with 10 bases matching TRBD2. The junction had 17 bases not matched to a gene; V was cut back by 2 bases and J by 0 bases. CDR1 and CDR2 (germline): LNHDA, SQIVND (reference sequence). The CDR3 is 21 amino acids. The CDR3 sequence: CASSIPTSGRIKDLSTDTQYF. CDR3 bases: TGTGCCAGTAGTATACCGACTAGCGGGCGGATAAAGGATCTTAGCACAGATACGCAGTATTTT. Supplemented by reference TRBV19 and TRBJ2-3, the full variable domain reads DGGITQSPKYLFRKEGQNVTLSCEQNLNHDAMYWYRQDPGQGLRLIYYSQIVNDFQKGDIAEGYSVSREKKESFPLTVTSAQKNPTAFYLCASSIPTSGRIKDLSTDTQYFGPGTRLTVL.

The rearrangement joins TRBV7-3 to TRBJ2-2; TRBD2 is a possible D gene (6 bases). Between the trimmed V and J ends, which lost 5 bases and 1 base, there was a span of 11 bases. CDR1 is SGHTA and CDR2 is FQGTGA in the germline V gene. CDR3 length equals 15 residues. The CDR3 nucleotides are TGTGCCAGCAGCCCCTTCGGGGGGAACACCGGGGAGCTGTTTTTT. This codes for CASSPFGGNTGELFF.

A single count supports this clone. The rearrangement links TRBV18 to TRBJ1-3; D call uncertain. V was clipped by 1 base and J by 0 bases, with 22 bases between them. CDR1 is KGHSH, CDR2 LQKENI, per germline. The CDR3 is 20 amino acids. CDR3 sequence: CASSPRVPKNPLSSGNTIYF. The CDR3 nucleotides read TGTGCCAGCTCACCACGAGTACCCAAAAATCCCCTTTCCTCTGGAAACACCATATATTTT.

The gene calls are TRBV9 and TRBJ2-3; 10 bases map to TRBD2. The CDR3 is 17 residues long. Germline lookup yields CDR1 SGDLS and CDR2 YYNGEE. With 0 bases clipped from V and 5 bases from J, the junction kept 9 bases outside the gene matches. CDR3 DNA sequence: TGTGCCAGCAGCGTAGAAAGCGGGAGGGCCCTCGGAGATACGCAGTATTTT. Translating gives CASSVESGRALGDTQYF.

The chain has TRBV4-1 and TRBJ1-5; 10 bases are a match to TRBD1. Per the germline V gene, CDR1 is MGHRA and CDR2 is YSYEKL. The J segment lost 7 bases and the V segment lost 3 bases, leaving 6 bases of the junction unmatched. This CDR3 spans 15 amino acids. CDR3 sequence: CASSHQDRGDQPQHF. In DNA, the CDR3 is TGCGCCAGCAGCCACCAGGACAGGGGGGACCAGCCCCAGCATTTT.

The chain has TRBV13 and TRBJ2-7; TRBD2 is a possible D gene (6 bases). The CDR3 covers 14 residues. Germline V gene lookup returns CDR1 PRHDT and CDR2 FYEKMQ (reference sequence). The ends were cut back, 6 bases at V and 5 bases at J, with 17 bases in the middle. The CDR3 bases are TGTGCCAGCAGTCTAGGAGGGCCTCTCAACGAGCAGTACTTC. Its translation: CASSLGGPLNEQYF.

CDR3 protein: CASSQVPGADNEQFF. DNA of the CDR3: TGCGCCAGCAGCCAAGTCCCAGGGGCGGACAATGAGCAGTTCTTC. The V and J genes are TRBV4-1 and TRBJ2-1; D is possibly TRBD1 (6 bases). The CDR3 length is 15 residues. The germline CDR1 and CDR2 sequences are MGHRA and YSYEKL. The germline V and J ends were trimmed by 1 base and 5 bases, with 12 bases remaining between them.

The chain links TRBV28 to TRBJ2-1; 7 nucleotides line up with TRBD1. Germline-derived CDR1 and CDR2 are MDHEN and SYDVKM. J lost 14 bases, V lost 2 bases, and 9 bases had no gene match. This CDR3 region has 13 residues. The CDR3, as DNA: TGTGCCAGCAGTTTAGACGCGCCGGGACAGAAGTTCTTC. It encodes CASSLDAPGQKFF.

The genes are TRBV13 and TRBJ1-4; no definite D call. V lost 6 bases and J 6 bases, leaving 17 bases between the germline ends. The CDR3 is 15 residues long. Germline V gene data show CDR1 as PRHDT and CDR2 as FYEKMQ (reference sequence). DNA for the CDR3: TGTGCCAGCAGGGGCTCAGGTCCTTGGGATGAAAAACTGTTTTTT. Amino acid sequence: CASRGSGPWDEKLFF.

Here the CDR3 DNA reads TGCGCCAGCAGCTCCCGAGGGCACGACGGTCAGCCCCAGCATTTT. Encoded protein: CASSSRGHDGQPQHF. The chain has TRBV4-1 and TRBJ1-5; D gene uncertain. This CDR3 has 15 amino acids. The germline V gene encodes CDR1 MGHRA and CDR2 YSYEKL. V was trimmed by 5 bases and J by 6 bases, leaving 17 bases between them.